This T cell receptor (beta chain) was sequenced during a study of T cell clonotyping in hematopoietic cell transplantation (dated by TCRdb to the early 2020s). Notes on the research overall: The study collected some 150 blood samples from some 33 consecutive transplant recipients and their related donors. Patients were recruited between September 2015 and January 2017 and followed until September 2020 or death.

The time point label of this sample denotes: 100 days after allo-HCT. Blood from recipients was drawn roughly 28 days before transplant, then again at days 30, 100 and 180 after transplant. Nuclei Lysis Solution was used to extract genomic DNA from fresh or cryopreserved unfractionated peripheral blood mononuclear cells. Comments on this clone: Its antigen is not yet known. Nothing much larger sits one base from this clone, and base qualities are not available.

The germline V gene encodes CDR1 LNHDA and CDR2 SQIVND (reference sequence). Taken from cysteine to phenylalanine, the CDR3 has 12 residues. The CDR3 DNA has 36 bases and is translated from base 1. Results and caveats for the whole study, not just this receptor: The sample size was limited and the cells went unsorted, which meant the CD4 and CD8 repertoire contributions could not be told apart. Only a small fraction of recipient repertoires overlapped donor repertoires, with over 95% appearing de novo at the given depth. After transplant, TCR diversity in recipients dropped, and pathologically expanded clonotypes climbed progressively between day 30 and day 180. Broader TCR repertoire diversity after transplant was predicted by Inverse Simpson Index values from donors and from recipients before transplant.

The immunoSEQ assay, a bias-controlled multiplex PCR using V- and J-specific primers, was used to amplify TCR beta CDR3 regions from genomic DNA. A second PCR step added a proprietary barcode and Illumina adapter sequences to the CDR3 amplicons. An Illumina MiSeq instrument was used to sequence the CDR3 libraries. In the paper's pipeline: Export and quality control were performed with immunoSEQ Analyzer 3.0, and downstream analyses were performed with R Bioconductor and Immunarch. Repertoire metrics were calculated using only productive rearrangements within the normalized downsampled data set. Clonotypes larger than 5 templates in the normalized cohort were defined as pathologically expanded. Repertoire diversity was measured with the Inverse Simpson Index. The non-normalized data set was used for CMV-specificity analyses so that all clonotypes could be captured. TCRdb re-hosts the immuneACCESS table, in-frame sequences only. Its copies lack some clones; in the studies checked, an unresolved V gene accounts for under half of them, and the cause for the rest is not known. The V and J calls and clone size are taken from that table; D and trimming were inferred from the DNA. This sample gives some 29,000 clones in total; 80% to 95% of them show up just once. About 10% of the sample comes from the top ten.

The sequence links TRBV19 to TRBJ2-7; the central 7 bases match TRBD2. The end of the DNA fits TRBJ2-4 better, so the J call may be wrong. This TCR came from a female patient between 50 and 60 years old who had an allogeneic stem cell transplant from a related donor, so the T cells may come from the graft donor. Some clones in this sample may be carry-over from other donors' samples. The source was PBMCs, collected 100 days after allogeneic stem cell transplant. Here is the DNA: TGTGCCAGTAGTATCGGCGGGGGCATTCAGTACTTC. It is translated as CASSIGGGIQYF.